This is a list of T cell receptor beta chains from one sample in a study of metastatic and nonmetastatic thyroid tumors. Using MiXCR, TCRdb reanalyzed the PCR reads. The repertoire holds roughly 14,000 clones, with 20% to 25% as singletons. Sample: tumor tissue. These receptors originate from a female donor with papillary thyroid cancer or a benign thyroid nodule (not recorded which). Some clones in this sample may be carry-over from other donors' samples. CDR3s include the opening cysteine and the closing phenylalanine or tryptophan. A D gene is named only where the DNA matches it firmly. Part of the rows lack a size; the others show once, few, many or a class for expanded clones.

j_call,clone_size,v_call,d_call,cdr3_nt,cdr3_aa
TRBJ2-2,few,TRBV2,TRBD2,TGTGCCAGCAGGGAGAGACTAGCCGACACCGGGGAGCTGTTTTTT,CASRERLADTGELFF
TRBJ2-4,many,TRBV20-1,-,TGCAGTGTTGGGGCCAAAAACATTCAGTACTTC,CSVGAKNIQYF
TRBJ1-1,many,TRBV19,-,TGTGCCAGTAGTACCGGGATCTTGAACACTGAAGCTTTCTTT,CASSTGILNTEAFF
TRBJ1-5,medium-sized,TRBV4-2,-,TGTGCCAGCAGCCAAGAGGGCAGGGAGAATCAGCCCCAGCATTTT,CASSQEGRENQPQHF
TRBJ2-7,-,TRBV7-8,TRBD2,TGTGCCAGCAAAAGCGGGAGATTTGTCGAGCAGTACTTC,CASKSGRFVEQYF
TRBJ2-2,many,TRBV2,TRBD2,TGTGCCATACCTAGCGGGAGAACCGCCGGGGAGCTGTTTTTT,CAIPSGRTAGELFF
TRBJ2-7,many,TRBV20-1,TRBD2,TGCAGTGCTAGGCGGGGACTAGCGGGAGAAGAGCAGTACTTC,CSARRGLAGEEQYF
TRBJ2-5,medium-sized,TRBV6-1,-,TGTGCCAGCAGCGGACACCACCAAGAGACCCAGTACTTC,CASSGHHQETQYF
TRBJ2-3,once,TRBV4-2,-,TGTGCCAGCAGCCAAGATAGGGCGGGACCCACAGATACGCAGTATTTT,CASSQDRAGPTDTQYF
TRBJ2-6,few,TRBV6-1,TRBD1,TGTGCCAGCAACCGACAGGGCCTCTCTGGGGCCAAAGTACTGACTTTC,CASNRQGLSGAKVLTF
TRBJ2-7,many,TRBV6-5,-,TGTGCCAGCAGTTACTCGAAGATCCCCTACGAGCAGTACTTC,CASSYSKIPYEQYF
TRBJ2-7,many,TRBV18,-,TGTGCCAGCTCACCAGGAGGGACAGTCTCCTACGAGCAGTACTTC,CASSPGGTVSYEQYF
TRBJ2-1,many,TRBV7-6,TRBD2,TGTGCCAGCAGCTTCCGGCGGGAGGGTGGAGAGCAGTTCTTC,CASSFRREGGEQFF
TRBJ1-1,-,TRBV28,-,TGTGCCAGCAGTTCGGGAGGGGGGAGCACTGAAGCTTTCTTT,CASSSGGGSTEAFF
TRBJ2-7,-,TRBV4-2,-,TGTGCCAGCAGCCGAGCCGATTTTTCAGGCGGCTTTTACGAGCAGTACTTC,CASSRADFSGGFYEQYF
TRBJ2-1,many,TRBV15,TRBD1,TGTGCCACCAGCAGAGATACAGGGGAGTTCTACAATGAGCAGTTCTTC,CATSRDTGEFYNEQFF
TRBJ2-1,-,TRBV20-1,-,TGCAGTGCTAGAGAAGAGGGAGTCTCCTACAATGAGCAGTTCTTC,CSAREEGVSYNEQFF
TRBJ2-7,few,TRBV6-1,TRBD1,TGTGCCAGCAGCAAAACCGGGACAGAACTACTCACCTACGAGCAGTACTTC,CASSKTGTELLTYEQYF
TRBJ2-5,many,TRBV5-1,TRBD1,TGCGCCAGCAGCCAGGACAGGGTTAAAGAGACCCAGTACTTC,CASSQDRVKETQYF
TRBJ1-1,medium-sized,TRBV12-3/TRBV12-4,-,TGTGCCAGCAGTTTATGGGGGGAGACCACTGAAGCTTTCTTT,CASSLWGETTEAFF
TRBJ2-1,few,TRBV24-1,-,TGTGCCACCAGCAGAAGCTCCTACAATGAGCAGTTCTTC,CATSRSSYNEQFF
TRBJ2-3,-,TRBV5-1,TRBD1,TGCGCCAGCAGCGGAGGACAGGCCGCAGATACGCAGTATTTT,CASSGGQAADTQYF
TRBJ1-1,-,TRBV6-2/TRBV6-3,-,TGTGCCAGCAGTTACTCGTATAACACTGAAGCTTTCTTT,CASSYSYNTEAFF
TRBJ1-2,-,TRBV27,-,TGTGCCAGCAGCTCTCGGTGGGGATCCTCTGTCTACACCTTC,CASSSRWGSSVYTF
TRBJ1-2,many,TRBV29-1,-,TGCAGCGTTGAAGAACAACCTTACGCCTACACCTTC,CSVEEQPYAYTF
TRBJ2-5,many,TRBV5-1,-,TGCGCCAGCAGCTTGGGGAGGGGGCAAGAGACCCAGTACTTC,CASSLGRGQETQYF
TRBJ2-7,-,TRBV20-1,-,TGCAGTGCTAGGGCCAGGGGCTCCTACGAGCAGTACTTC,CSARARGSYEQYF
TRBJ2-2,once,TRBV18,-,TGTGCCAGCTCACCCTTCCATTACCCTACGAACACCGGGGAGCTGTTTTTT,CASSPFHYPTNTGELFF
TRBJ2-1,many,TRBV30,TRBD2,TGTGCCTGGAGTGTCCTAGCGGGAGGGGATGAGCAGTTCTTC,CAWSVLAGGDEQFF
TRBJ1-2,few,TRBV6-2/TRBV6-3,-,TGTGCCAGCAGTTATTCAGACGGTGTCGGAGGCTACACCTTC,CASSYSDGVGGYTF
TRBJ2-1,-,TRBV7-3,TRBD2,TGTGCCAGCAGCTTAAGTACCCGAGGCCGACTAGCGGGAGGCAATGAGCAGTTCTTC,CASSLSTRGRLAGGNEQFF
TRBJ2-2,many,TRBV7-3,TRBD2,TGTGCCAGCAGCTTGGGCGGGAGGGAAACCGGGGAGCTGTTTTTT,CASSLGGRETGELFF
TRBJ2-3,medium-sized,TRBV6-1,-,TGTGCCAGCAGTGATGACGGGGCGGGTGCAGATACGCAGTATTTT,CASSDDGAGADTQYF
TRBJ1-4,medium-sized,TRBV30,TRBD1,TGTGCCTGGAGTGTGGGATTCGGACAGGATGAAAAACTGTTTTTT,CAWSVGFGQDEKLFF
TRBJ1-2,many,TRBV5-4,TRBD1,TGTGCCAGCAGCTTGGAGCCCGGGACAGTCTATGGCTACACCTTC,CASSLEPGTVYGYTF
TRBJ2-7,-,TRBV9,-,TGTGCCAGCTCCCGAGGAGGGGTCGGGGAGCAGTACTTC,CASSRGGVGEQYF
TRBJ1-2,few,TRBV7-8,-,TGTGCCAGCAGCATGGGAAACTATGGCTACACCTTC,CASSMGNYGYTF
TRBJ2-1,many,TRBV28,-,TGTGCCAGCAGTTTACCCCCGTCGGAGTTGAGAAGGAATGAGCAGTTCTTC,CASSLPPSELRRNEQFF
TRBJ2-5,-,TRBV11-2,-,TGTGCCAGCAGCCGTGGGAGGTGGTGGGAGACCCAGTACTTC,CASSRGRWWETQYF
TRBJ2-2,many,TRBV19,TRBD1,TGTGCCAGTAGTATGACAGGGGCCACCGGGGAGCTGTTTTTT,CASSMTGATGELFF
TRBJ1-6,many,TRBV5-1,TRBD1,TGCGCCAGCAGCTCAACAGGGGACGGGTCACCCCTCCACTTT,CASSSTGDGSPLHF